One and the same sample provided the 2 T cell receptor beta chains below, sequenced in a study of sequential checkpoint blockade in melanoma. Assay: immunoSEQ multiplex PCR; the TCRdb copy retains only in-frame clones and omits some. This table has under 6,000 clones, almost 80% appearing once. Regarding treatment: randomized to nivolumab then ipilimumab (arm A) or the reverse (arm B). Sequenced here: CD8+ T cells sorted from blood (inferred from file names), sampled from a patient given nivolumab and ipilimumab in sequence. Source of these receptors: a human donor with melanoma.

The chain links TRBV7-8 to TRBJ1-3; 10 bases map to TRBD1. CDR1 is SGHVS and CDR2 is FQNEAQ in the germline V gene. V dropped 5 bases and J dropped 4; count of bases not matched to a gene: 14. This CDR3 contains 18 residues. The CDR3 protein is CASSLPGTGELSGNTIYF. Here the CDR3 DNA reads TGTGCCAGCAGCCTACCCGGGACAGGGGAATTATCAGGAAACACCATATATTTT.

The CDR3 here is CASSRTLTGGYYEQYF. The CDR3 DNA is TGTGCCAGCAGCCGGACGTTGACAGGGGGCTACTACGAGCAGTACTTC. V is TRBV11-2 and J is TRBJ2-7; TRBD1 aligns across 10 bases. The V gene end was trimmed by 5 bases and the J gene end by 3 bases; junction bases not matched to a gene: 10. Germline CDR1 and CDR2: SGHAT and FQNNGV. The CDR3 is made up of 16 amino acids. Using reference TRBV11-2 and TRBJ2-7 for the parts outside the CDR3, the full variable domain is EAGVAQSPRYKIIEKRQSVAFWCNPISGHATLYWYQQILGQGPKLLIQFQNNGVVDDSQLPKDRFSAERLKGVDSTLKIQPAKLEDSAVYLCASSRTLTGGYYEQYFGPGTRLTVT.